These T cell receptor beta chains were read from a single sample in a study of OX40 agonist ivuxolimab in advanced cancers. The table came from immunoSEQ multiplex PCR; TCRdb's copy has only in-frame clones and leaves some out. The sample holds tens of thousands of clones; about 89% are singletons and the top ten take under 0.8%. This material consisted of CD4+ or CD8+ T cells sorted from blood, taken in a trial of the OX40 agonist ivuxolimab. All receptors derive from an adult with an advanced solid tumor such as melanoma, head and neck, liver or kidney cancer. Each CDR3 is given with its conserved first and last residue. D genes are given only for firm matches. A clone size is listed for some rows: how often the clone was seen (once, few, many), or a class if it is expanded.

V,size,D,J,CDR3,DNA
TRBV19,-,-,TRBJ2-5,CASKATGSQETQYF,TGTGCCAGTAAGGCCACCGGGAGCCAAGAGACCCAGTACTTC
TRBV7-2,-,-,TRBJ1-3,CASSSTGYTGNTIYF,TGTGCCAGCAGCTCCACAGGGTATACTGGAAACACCATATATTTT
TRBV7-2,-,-,TRBJ1-5,CASSLTGVSGNQPQHF,TGTGCCAGCAGCTTGACCGGGGTAAGCGGCAATCAGCCCCAGCATTTT
TRBV7-8,-,-,TRBJ2-3,CASSPRQADTQYF,TGTGCCAGCAGCCCTCGACAGGCAGATACGCAGTATTTT
TRBV2,-,-,TRBJ1-6,CASSATLEAGSPLHF,TGTGCCAGCAGTGCGACGTTAGAGGCAGGATCACCCCTCCACTTT
TRBV15,-,-,TRBJ2-3,CATLEGPPLGSTQYF,TGTGCCACTCTTGAGGGGCCGCCACTCGGCAGTACGCAGTATTTT
TRBV27,-,-,TRBJ1-6,CASSRGGFSPLHF,TGTGCCAGCAGTCGAGGTGGGTTTTCACCCCTCCACTTT
TRBV19,-,TRBD1,TRBJ2-2,CASSRETGFSGELFF,TGTGCCAGTAGCCGCGAGACAGGGTTTTCCGGGGAGCTGTTTTTT
TRBV5-1,-,TRBD2,TRBJ2-3,CASSARLAGVPDTQYF,TGCGCCAGCAGCGCCAGACTAGCGGGAGTCCCAGATACGCAGTATTTT
TRBV4-1,-,TRBD2,TRBJ2-3,CASSQATSGSADTQYF,TGCGCCAGCAGCCAAGCCACTAGCGGGAGTGCAGATACGCAGTATTTT
TRBV28,-,TRBD1,TRBJ1-4,CASIPGQRNEKLFF,TGTGCCAGCATCCCGGGACAGCGGAATGAAAAACTGTTTTTT
TRBV19,-,-,TRBJ1-2,CASDGGTNYGYTF,TGTGCCTCCGACGGGGGGACTAACTATGGCTACACCTTC
TRBV5-8,-,-,TRBJ1-1,CASSLIRGAAEAFF,TGTGCCAGCAGCTTGATAAGGGGAGCTGCTGAAGCTTTCTTT
TRBV6-5,-,-,TRBJ2-1,CASSYRLSDYNEQFF,TGTGCCAGCAGTTACCGGTTATCCGACTACAATGAGCAGTTCTTC
TRBV7-3,-,-,TRBJ2-2,CASSLESVSNTGELFF,TGTGCCAGCAGCTTAGAAAGCGTTTCGAACACCGGGGAGCTGTTTTTT
TRBV6-1,-,-,TRBJ2-5,CASSETGETQYF,TGTGCCAGCAGTGAAACGGGAGAGACCCAGTACTTC
TRBV19,-,TRBD1,TRBJ2-5,CASSIAGTGGAETQYF,TGTGCCAGTAGTATAGCCGGGACAGGGGGCGCAGAGACCCAGTACTTC
TRBV7-3,once,-,TRBJ2-7,CASPWDAKAYEQYF,TGTGCCAGCCCGTGGGATGCTAAGGCCTACGAGCAGTACTTC
TRBV28,once,TRBD1,TRBJ1-1,CASRPRTGRDTEAFF,TGTGCCAGCAGACCGAGGACAGGGCGGGACACTGAAGCTTTCTTT
TRBV21-1,once,-,TRBJ2-2,CARRGELFF,TGTGCCAGGAGGGGTGAGCTGTTTTTT
TRBV5-1,once,-,TRBJ2-7,CASSLAGLSSYEQYF,TGCGCCAGCAGCTTGGCGGGACTGAGCTCCTACGAGCAGTACTTC
TRBV4-2,once,TRBD1,TRBJ2-7,CASSQGPPGQGAYEQYF,TGTGCCAGCAGCCAAGGTCCCCCGGGACAGGGCGCCTACGAGCAGTACTTC
TRBV5-1,once,-,TRBJ2-3,CASSPDPNTDTQYF,TGCGCCAGCAGCCCGGACCCGAACACAGATACGCAGTATTTT
TRBV5-1,once,-,TRBJ2-7,CASSTSRDGSYEQYF,TGCGCCAGCAGCACATCCCGGGACGGGTCCTACGAGCAGTACTTC
TRBV29-1,-,-,TRBJ1-5,CSVTGSDNQPQHF,TGCAGCGTTACGGGGTCAGATAATCAGCCCCAGCATTTT
TRBV28,once,-,TRBJ1-4,CASSLSISNEKLFF,TGTGCCAGCAGTTTATCGATCAGTAATGAAAAACTGTTTTTT
TRBV28,-,TRBD2,TRBJ2-4,CASSLSPGLAGVGAKNIQYF,TGTGCCAGCAGTTTATCACCGGGACTAGCGGGAGTGGGAGCCAAAAACATTCAGTACTTC
TRBV19,-,-,TRBJ1-2,CASSIETGRGYTF,TGTGCCAGTAGTATTGAGACAGGACGGGGCTACACCTTC
TRBV5-4,few,-,TRBJ2-2,CASSPELASANTGELFF,TGTGCCAGCAGCCCAGAGCTTGCTAGCGCGAACACCGGGGAGCTGTTTTTT
TRBV5-1,-,-,TRBJ2-7,CASSLETYEQYF,TGCGCCAGCAGCTTGGAAACCTACGAGCAGTACTTC